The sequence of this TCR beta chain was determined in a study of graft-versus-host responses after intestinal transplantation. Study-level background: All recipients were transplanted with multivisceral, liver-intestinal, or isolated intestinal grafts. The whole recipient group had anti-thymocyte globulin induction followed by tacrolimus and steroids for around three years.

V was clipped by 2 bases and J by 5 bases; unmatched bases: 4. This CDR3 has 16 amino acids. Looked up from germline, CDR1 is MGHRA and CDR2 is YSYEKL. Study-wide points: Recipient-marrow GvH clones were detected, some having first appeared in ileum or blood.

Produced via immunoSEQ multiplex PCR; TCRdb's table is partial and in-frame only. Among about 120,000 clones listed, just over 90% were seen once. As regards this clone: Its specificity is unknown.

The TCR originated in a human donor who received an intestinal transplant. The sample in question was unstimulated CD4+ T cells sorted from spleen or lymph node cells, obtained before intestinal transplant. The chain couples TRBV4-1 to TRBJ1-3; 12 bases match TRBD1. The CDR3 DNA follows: TGCGCCAGCAGCCAAATAGGGACAGGGGGCAGAAACACCATATATTTT. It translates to CASSQIGTGGRNTIYF.